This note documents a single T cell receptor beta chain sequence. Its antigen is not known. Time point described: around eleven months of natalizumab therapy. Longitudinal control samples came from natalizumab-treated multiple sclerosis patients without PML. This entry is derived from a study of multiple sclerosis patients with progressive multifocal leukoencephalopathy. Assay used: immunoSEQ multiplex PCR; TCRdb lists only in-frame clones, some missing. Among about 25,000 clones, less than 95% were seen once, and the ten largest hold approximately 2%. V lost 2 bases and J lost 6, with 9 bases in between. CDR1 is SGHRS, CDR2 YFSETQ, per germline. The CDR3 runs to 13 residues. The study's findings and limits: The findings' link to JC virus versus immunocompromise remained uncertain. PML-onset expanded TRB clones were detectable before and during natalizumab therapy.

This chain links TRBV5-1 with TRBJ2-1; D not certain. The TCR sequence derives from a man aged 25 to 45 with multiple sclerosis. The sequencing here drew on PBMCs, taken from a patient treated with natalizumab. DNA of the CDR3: TGCGCCAGCAGCTTATCAGGTCTCAATGAGCAGTTCTTC. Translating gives CASSLSGLNEQFF.